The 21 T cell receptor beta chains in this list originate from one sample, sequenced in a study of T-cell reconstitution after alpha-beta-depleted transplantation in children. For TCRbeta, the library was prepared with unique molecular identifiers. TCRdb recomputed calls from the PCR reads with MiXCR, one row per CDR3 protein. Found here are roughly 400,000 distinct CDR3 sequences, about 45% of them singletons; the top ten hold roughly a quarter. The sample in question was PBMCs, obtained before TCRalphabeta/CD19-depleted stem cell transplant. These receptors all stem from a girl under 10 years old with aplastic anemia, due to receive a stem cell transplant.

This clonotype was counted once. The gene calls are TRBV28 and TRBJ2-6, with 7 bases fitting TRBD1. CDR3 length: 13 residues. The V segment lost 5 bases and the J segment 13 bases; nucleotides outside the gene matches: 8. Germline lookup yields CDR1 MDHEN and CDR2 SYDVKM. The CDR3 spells CASSLLGQEVLTF. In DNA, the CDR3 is TGTGCCAGCAGTCTCCTCGGACAGGAAGTCCTGACTTTC.

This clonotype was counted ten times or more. The DNA for the CDR3 is TGCGCCAGCAGCCCCCAGACAGTCTCTGGAAACACCATATATTTT. It yields the protein CASSPQTVSGNTIYF. The V and J genes are TRBV5-1 and TRBJ1-3; a possible D gene is TRBD1 (5 bases). Between the trimmed V and J ends, which lost 4 bases and 0 bases, there was a span of 11 bases. Per the germline V gene, CDR1 is SGHRS and CDR2 is YFSETQ. This CDR3 has 15 amino acids.

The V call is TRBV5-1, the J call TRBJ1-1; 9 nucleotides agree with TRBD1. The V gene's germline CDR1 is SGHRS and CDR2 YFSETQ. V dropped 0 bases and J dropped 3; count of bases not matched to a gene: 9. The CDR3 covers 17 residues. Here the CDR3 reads CASSLVPGQGKDTEAFF. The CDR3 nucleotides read TGCGCCAGCAGCTTGGTTCCGGGACAGGGAAAGGACACTGAAGCTTTCTTT.

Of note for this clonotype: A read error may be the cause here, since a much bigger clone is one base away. The CDR3, as DNA: TGCAGTGCTAGACCAAATGAGCAGTTCTTC. As protein: CSARPNEQFF. The chain couples TRBV20-1 to TRBJ2-1, with D unclear. Germline CDR1 and CDR2: DFQATT and SNEGSKA (reference sequence). This CDR3 has 10 residues. The V gene lost 2 bases and the J gene lost 7 bases, with 3 bases spanning the gap.

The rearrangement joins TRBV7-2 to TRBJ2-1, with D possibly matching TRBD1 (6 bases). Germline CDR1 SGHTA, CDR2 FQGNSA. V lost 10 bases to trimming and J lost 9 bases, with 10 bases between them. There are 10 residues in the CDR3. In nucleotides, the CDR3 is TGTGCCACCCAGGGGATTGAGCAGTTCTTC. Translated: CATQGIEQFF.

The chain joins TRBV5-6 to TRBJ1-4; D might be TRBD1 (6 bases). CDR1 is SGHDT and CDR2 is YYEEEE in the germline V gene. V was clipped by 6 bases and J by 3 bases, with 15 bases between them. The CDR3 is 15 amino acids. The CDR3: CASKETGGPNEKLFF. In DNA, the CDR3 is TGTGCCAGCAAAGAAACCGGGGGCCCTAATGAAAAACTGTTTTTT.

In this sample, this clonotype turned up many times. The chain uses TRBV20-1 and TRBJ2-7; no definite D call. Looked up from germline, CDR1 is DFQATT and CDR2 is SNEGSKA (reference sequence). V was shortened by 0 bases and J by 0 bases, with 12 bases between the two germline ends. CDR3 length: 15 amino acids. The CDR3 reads CSARDLGRSSYEQYF. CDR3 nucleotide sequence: TGCAGTGCTAGAGATCTTGGCAGGTCCTCCTACGAGCAGTACTTC.

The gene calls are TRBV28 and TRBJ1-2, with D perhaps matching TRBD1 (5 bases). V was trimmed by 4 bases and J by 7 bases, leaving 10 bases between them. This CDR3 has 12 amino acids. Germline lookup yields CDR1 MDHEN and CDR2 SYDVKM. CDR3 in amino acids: CASSSPGPGYTF. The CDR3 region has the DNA TGTGCCAGCAGTTCTCCGGGACCTGGCTACACCTTC.

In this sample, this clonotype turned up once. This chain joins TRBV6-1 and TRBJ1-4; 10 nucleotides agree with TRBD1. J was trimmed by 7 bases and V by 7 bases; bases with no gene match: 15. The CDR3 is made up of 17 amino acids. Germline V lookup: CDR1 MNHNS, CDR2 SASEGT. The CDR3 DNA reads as TGTGCCAGCAACCGGGACAGGGGCCGCCAAGTCGGTGAAAAACTGTTTTTT. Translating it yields CASNRDRGRQVGEKLFF.

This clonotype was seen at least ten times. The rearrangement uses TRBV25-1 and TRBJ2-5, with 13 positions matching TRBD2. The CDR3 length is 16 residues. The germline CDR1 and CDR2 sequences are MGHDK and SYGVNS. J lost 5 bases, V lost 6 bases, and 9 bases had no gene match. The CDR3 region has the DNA TGTGCCAGCAGCGTAAGCGGACTAGCGGGAGTCGAGACCCAGTACTTC. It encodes CASSVSGLAGVETQYF.

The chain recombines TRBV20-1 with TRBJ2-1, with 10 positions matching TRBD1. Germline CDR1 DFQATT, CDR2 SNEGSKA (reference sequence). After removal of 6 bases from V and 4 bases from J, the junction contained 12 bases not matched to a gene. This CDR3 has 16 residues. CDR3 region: CSADPPTGGKYNEQFF. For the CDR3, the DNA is TGCAGTGCGGATCCGCCGACAGGGGGCAAGTACAATGAGCAGTTCTTC.

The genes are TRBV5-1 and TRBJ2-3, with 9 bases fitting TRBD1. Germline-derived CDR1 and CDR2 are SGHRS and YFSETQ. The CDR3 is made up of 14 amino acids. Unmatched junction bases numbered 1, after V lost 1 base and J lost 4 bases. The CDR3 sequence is CASSLNRGPDTQYF. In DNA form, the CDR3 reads TGCGCCAGCAGCTTGAACAGGGGGCCAGATACGCAGTATTTT.

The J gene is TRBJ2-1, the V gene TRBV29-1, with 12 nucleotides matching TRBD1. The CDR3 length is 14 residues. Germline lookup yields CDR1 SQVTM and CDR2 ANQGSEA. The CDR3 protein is CSFSGQGASNEQFF. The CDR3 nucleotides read TGCAGTTTCTCGGGACAGGGGGCTTCCAATGAGCAGTTCTTC.

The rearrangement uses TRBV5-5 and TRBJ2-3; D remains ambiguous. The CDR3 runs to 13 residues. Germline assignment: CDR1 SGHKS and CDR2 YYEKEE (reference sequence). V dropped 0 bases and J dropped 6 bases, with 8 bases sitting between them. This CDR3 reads CASSLEVSDTQYF. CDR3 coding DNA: TGTGCCAGCAGCTTGGAAGTCTCGGATACGCAGTATTTT. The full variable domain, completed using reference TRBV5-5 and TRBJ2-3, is DAGVTQSPTHLIKTRGQQVTLRCSPISGHKSVSWYQQVLGQGPQFIFQYYEKEERGRGNFPDRFSARQFPNYSSELNVNALLLGDSALYLCASSLEVSDTQYFGPGTRLTVL.

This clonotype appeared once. The CDR3 reads CSASEPIRDGNNQPQHF. Here the CDR3 DNA reads TGCAGTGCTAGCGAACCTATCCGGGACGGGAACAATCAGCCCCAGCATTTT. The rearrangement joins TRBV20-1 to TRBJ1-5; possible D gene TRBD1, 5 bases. CDR1 and CDR2 (germline): DFQATT, SNEGSKA (reference sequence). V was pared by 3 bases and J by 3 bases, with 21 bases between. The CDR3 consists of 17 residues.

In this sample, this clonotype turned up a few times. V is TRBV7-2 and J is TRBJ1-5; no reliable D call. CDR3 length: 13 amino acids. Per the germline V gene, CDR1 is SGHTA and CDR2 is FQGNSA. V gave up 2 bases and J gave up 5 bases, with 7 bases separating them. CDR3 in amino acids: CASSLLDYQPQHF. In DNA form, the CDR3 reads TGTGCCAGCAGCTTACTGGACTATCAGCCCCAGCATTTT. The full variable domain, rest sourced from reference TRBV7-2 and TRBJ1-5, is GAGVSQSPSNKVTEKGKDVELRCDPISGHTALYWYRQSLGQGLEFLIYFQGNSAPDKSGLPSDRFSAERTGGSVSTLTIQRTQQEDSAVYLCASSLLDYQPQHFGDGTRLSIL.

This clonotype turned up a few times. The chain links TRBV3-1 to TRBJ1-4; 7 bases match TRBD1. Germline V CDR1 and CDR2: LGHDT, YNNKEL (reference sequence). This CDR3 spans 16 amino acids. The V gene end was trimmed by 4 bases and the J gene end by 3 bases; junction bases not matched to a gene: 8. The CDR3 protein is CASSRGGGQSNEKLFF. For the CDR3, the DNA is TGTGCCAGCAGCCGCGGAGGGGGACAGTCTAATGAAAAACTGTTTTTT.

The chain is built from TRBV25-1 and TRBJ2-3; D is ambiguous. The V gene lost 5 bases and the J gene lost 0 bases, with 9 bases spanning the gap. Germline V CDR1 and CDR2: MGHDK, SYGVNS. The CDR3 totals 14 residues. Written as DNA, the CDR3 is TGTGCCAGCAGTCAGATCTCTAGCACAGATACGCAGTATTTT. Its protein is CASSQISSTDTQYF.

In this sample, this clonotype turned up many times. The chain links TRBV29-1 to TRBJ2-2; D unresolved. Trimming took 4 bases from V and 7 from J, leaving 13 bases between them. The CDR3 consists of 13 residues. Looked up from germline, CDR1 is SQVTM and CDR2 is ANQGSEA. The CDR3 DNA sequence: TGCAGCGTTGGGAGCACTGTTCGCGGGGAGCTGTTTTTT. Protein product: CSVGSTVRGELFF.

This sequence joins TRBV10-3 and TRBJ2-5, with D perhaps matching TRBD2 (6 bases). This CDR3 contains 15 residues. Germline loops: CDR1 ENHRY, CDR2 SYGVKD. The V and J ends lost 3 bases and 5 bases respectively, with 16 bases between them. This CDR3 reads CAISDPGLLGETQYF. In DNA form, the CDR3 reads TGTGCCATCAGTGACCCAGGACTATTGGGGGAGACCCAGTACTTC.

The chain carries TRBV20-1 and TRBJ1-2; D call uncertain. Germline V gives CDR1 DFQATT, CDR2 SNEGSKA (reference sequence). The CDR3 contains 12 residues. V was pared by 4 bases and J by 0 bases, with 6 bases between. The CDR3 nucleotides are TGCAGTGCTAAGACTCCTAACTATGGCTACACCTTC. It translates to CSAKTPNYGYTF.